This T cell receptor (beta chain) is from a study of read filtering for tumor transcriptome and immune sequencing (TCRdb year 2020). About the investigation overall: Of the patients in the cohort, approximately 17 were male and around 15 were female, and their mean age was around 64 years, with a range of about 45 to 80. By revised international staging, roughly 8 patients were R-ISS I, some 17 were R-ISS II and over five were R-ISS III. Whole-transcriptome libraries were prepared with the TruSeq RNA Access Library Prep Kit after DNase treatment. TCR-region mapped reads per sample ranged from about 3.5 to 10.27 million with IR-seq versus only roughly 75 to 1273 with RNA-seq. Using the same bone marrow samples, the study ran both targeted immune repertoire sequencing and bulk whole-transcriptome sequencing and then compared the TCR repertoires from each method. As a main aim, a read-filtering strategy for immune repertoire data was addressed, with the specific question being whether clonotypes supported by a single read should be removed.

Starting from 350 to 500 ng RNA, TCR libraries were constructed with the Immunoverse kit using molecular barcoded adaptors that cover the alpha/delta and beta/gamma chains. The same RNA used for transcriptome sequencing was used for TCR library preparation. TCR libraries were sequenced on an Illumina HiSeq 4000 with 2 x 150 cycles. The original methods were these. Using MiXCR, which included quality filtering and error correction, TCR reads were aligned to human V, D, J and C references and then assembled into CDR3 clonotypes. Clonotype counts and gene usage diversity were analyzed with the tcR package in R. For inspection of raw mapping reads, RNA-seq reads were mapped by STAR aligner version 2.5.3a onto GRCh37 of the human genome. To test how sequencing depth affects detected clonotypes, IR-seq fastq files were randomly downsampled with Seqtk 1.3. Starting from the raw public reads, TCRdb applied fastp trimming at Q25, assembled clones with MiXCR and retained in-frame beta chains. Every CDR3 protein is listed once, alongside the most common genes and DNA of its rows. Clone size and V and J calls follow TCRdb, not the original study. For this sample the table gives tens of thousands of distinct CDR3 sequences, of which 13% to 15% were detected only once. The ten largest clonotypes hold 44% of the sample.

Every patient had bone marrow sampled at the time of active disease. Ficoll-Hypaque density gradient centrifugation was used to isolate the bone marrow mononuclear cells. CD138-negative cells were obtained by negative selection after labeling with CD138 magnetic microbeads on a MACS separator, removing myeloma plasma cells. Flow cytometry with CD138 antibodies on an Attune NxT was used to check how pure the isolated cells were. Total RNA was extracted with TRIzol reagent and quantified with a NanoDrop spectrophotometer. Paired RNA-seq and IR-seq were performed on the CD138-negative bone marrow sample of each patient. Broader findings and caveats from the paper: Removing single-read clonotypes increased the correlation between IR-seq and RNA-seq shared clonotype proportions. Rather than purified T cells, the sorted CD138-negative fraction was a mixed bone marrow immune population. Clonotypes were captured by IR-seq at much higher depth and more reliably than by RNA-seq, and smaller IR-seq throughput was sufficient for identification of most shared clonotypes. Single-read clonotypes made up 80% to 90% of clonotypes but only 3% to 4.5% of total reads in IR-seq, compared with approximately 75% of clonotypes and under 45% of reads in RNA-seq.

Its CDR3 holds 14 amino acids, cysteine through phenylalanine. Left in the record is the CDR3 DNA by itself, 42 bases read in frame from the first base. The germline V gene specifies SGHRS as CDR1 and YFSETQ as CDR2. Ends trimmed: V by 5 bases, J by 2 bases; bases unmatched to a gene: 7. This clonotype came up many times. Which antigen it targets is not known. Per-base quality was not reported, and no clone a single base away is much larger than it. The rearranged segments are TRBV5-1 and TRBJ2-7, with TRBD1 identical over 7 junction bases. Source material: a population of CD138-negative cells sorted from bone marrow. What the cell subset or site label conveys for this sample: bone marrow mononuclear cells depleted of CD138+ plasma/myeloma cells by negative magnetic selection. The TCR comes from a donor aged 40 or over with multiple myeloma. The DNA sequence is TGCGCCAGCAGGGATACAGGGGCGCCCTACGAGCAGTACTTC. The translation is CASRDTGAPYEQYF.